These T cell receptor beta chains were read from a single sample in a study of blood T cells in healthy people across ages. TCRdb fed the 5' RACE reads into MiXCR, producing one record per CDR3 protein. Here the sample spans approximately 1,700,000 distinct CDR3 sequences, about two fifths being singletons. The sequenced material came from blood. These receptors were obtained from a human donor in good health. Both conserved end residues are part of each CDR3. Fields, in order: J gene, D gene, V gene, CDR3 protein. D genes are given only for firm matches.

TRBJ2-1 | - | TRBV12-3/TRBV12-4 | CASSPRTRSSYNEQFF
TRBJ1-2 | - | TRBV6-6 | CASSYGVGGYGYTF
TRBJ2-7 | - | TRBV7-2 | CASSLIGDTSYEQYF
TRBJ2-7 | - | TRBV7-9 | CASSSGKKAIYEQYF
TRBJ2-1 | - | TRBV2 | CASKRTYAWGEQFF
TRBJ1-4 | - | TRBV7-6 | CASSLGTVNEKLFF
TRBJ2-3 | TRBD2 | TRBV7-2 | CASSLAGGPLSTDTQYF
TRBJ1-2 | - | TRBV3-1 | CASSFAYQGFDGYTF
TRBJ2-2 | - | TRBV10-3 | CAISKDRDTGELFF
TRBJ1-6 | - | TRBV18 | CASSRDFGNSPLHF
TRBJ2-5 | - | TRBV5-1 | CASSLEVGWSQYF
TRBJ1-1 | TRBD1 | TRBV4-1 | CASSQVWTGRLGTEAFF
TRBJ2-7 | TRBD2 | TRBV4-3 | CASSQGVRGAVYEQYF
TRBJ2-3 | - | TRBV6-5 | CAGRLSGTDTQYF
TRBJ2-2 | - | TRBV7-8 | CASSYPDTTNTGELFF
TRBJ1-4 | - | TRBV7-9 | CASSPASYNEKLFF
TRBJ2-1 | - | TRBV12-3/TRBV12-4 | CASSLPTTEFPYNEQFF
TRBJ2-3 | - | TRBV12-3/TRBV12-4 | CASSFPASGADTQYF
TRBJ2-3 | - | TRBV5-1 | CASSLALTSKRTDTQYF
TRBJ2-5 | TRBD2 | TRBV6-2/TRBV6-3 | CASSESTTSGEETQYF
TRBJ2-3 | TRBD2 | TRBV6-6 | CASSSRSSGATDTQYF
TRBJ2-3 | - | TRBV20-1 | CSAMRGASDTQYF
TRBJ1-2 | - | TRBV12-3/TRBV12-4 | CASSSGGVWLDYGYTF
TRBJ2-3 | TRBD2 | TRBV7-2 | CASSPAGGRGTDTQYF
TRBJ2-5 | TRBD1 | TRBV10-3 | CAISPIDRERETQYF
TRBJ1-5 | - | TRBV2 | CASSELGNGNQPQHF
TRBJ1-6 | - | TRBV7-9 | CASSPIKGSNNSPLHF
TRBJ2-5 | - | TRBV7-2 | CASRPGAEAPETQYF
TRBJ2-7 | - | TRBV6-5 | CASTGGGGSYEQYF
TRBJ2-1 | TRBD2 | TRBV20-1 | CSARELAGPSYNEQFF
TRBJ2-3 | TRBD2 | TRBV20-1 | CSASHPLLAGPHTDTQYF
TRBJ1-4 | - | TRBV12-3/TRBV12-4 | CASSWGSPNEKLFF
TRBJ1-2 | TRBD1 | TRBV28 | CASSLNRGLGYTF
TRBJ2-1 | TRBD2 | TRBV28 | CAGSSTAGGPREQFF
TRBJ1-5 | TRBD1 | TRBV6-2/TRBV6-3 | CASRTRDRGRSQPQHF
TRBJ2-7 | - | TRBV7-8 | CASSPYFLGWFNEQYF
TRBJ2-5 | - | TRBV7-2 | CASSLTTGMETQYF
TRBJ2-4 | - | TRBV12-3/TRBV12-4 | CASREAAKNIQYF
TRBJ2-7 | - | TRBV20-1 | CSASLHRTYEQYF
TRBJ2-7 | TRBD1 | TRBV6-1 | CASSLTGGEPEQYF
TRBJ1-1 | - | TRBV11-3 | CASSTGMGSHEAFF
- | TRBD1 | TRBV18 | CASSPGQGGSSEQYF
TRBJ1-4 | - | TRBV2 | CASSGVPLREKLFF
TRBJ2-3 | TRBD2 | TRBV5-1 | CASSLRGTSLDTQYF
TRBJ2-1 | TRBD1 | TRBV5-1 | CASSINTGGDYNEQFF
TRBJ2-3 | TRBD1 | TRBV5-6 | CASSPGTGVKDTQYF
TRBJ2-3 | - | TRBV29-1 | CSATGRFTDTQYF
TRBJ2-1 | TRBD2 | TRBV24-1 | CATSPTSGPNNEQFF
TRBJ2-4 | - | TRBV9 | CASSVDSAGYAGAAKNIQYF
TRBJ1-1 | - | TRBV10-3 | CAISESIGAEAFF
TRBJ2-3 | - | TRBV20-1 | CSALTLQGSGTDTQYF
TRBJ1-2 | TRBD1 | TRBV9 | CASSGSGTGTYGYTF
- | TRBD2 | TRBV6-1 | CASGKGMTSGNLLSPYNEQYF
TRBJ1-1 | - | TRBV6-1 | CASSVLTGPVNTEAFF
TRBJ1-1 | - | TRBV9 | CASSTSEGLTEAFF